The 13 T cell receptor beta chains listed next were all sequenced from one sample in a study of T cells in Graves' hyperthyroidism and ophthalmopathy. What was amplified from RNA transcripts were TCR beta CDR3 regions. Primed by the HTBI set, a first-round RT-PCR was run on the TCR CDR3. TCRdb ran MiXCR on the multiplex PCR reads and lists one entry per CDR3 protein. The repertoire consists of hundreds of thousands of distinct CDR3 sequences, with around 15% occurring once and the leading ten covering under 25%. Sequenced sample: blood. The receptor source for this set is a woman in her sixties or seventies with Graves' ophthalmopathy.

This clonotype was observed a handful of times. The chain is built from TRBV28 and TRBJ2-2; D may be TRBD2 (6 bases). From germline, CDR1 is MDHEN and CDR2 SYDVKM. The length of the CDR3 is 15 residues. V lost 7 bases to trimming and J lost 5 bases, with 17 bases between them. CDR3 bases: TGTGCCAGCACTATTCGGGAGCTGAGGACCGGGGAGCTGTTTTTT. The encoded protein is CASTIRELRTGELFF.

At least ten counts were recorded for this clonotype. The J gene is TRBJ1-5, the V gene TRBV7-3; D may be TRBD1 (5 bases). The CDR3 has 16 amino acids. Germline V gene data show CDR1 as SGHTA and CDR2 as FQGTGA. V was shortened by 5 bases and J by 3 bases, with 17 bases between the two germline ends. The CDR3 DNA reads TGTGCCAGCAGCCAACCCGGGGACGGACTCAATCAGCCCCAGCATTTT. As protein: CASSQPGDGLNQPQHF.

The V gene is TRBV5-5, the J gene TRBJ2-2; 11 bases match TRBD2. Germline V gives CDR1 SGHKS, CDR2 YYEKEE (reference sequence). CDR3 length: 17 residues. Trimming took 4 bases from V and 6 from J; bases not matched to a gene: 11. The CDR3 DNA reads as TGTGCCAGCAGCCCCACAAGGACTAGCGGGTCTTCCGGGGAGCTGTTTTTT. This gives the protein CASSPTRTSGSSGELFF. Supplemented by reference TRBV5-5 and TRBJ2-2, the full variable domain reads DAGVTQSPTHLIKTRGQQVTLRCSPISGHKSVSWYQQVLGQGPQFIFQYYEKEERGRGNFPDRFSARQFPNYSSELNVNALLLGDSALYLCASSPTRTSGSSGELFFGEGSRLTVL.

This clonotype turned up a few times. This chain connects TRBV6-1 to TRBJ1-2; tentatively, D is TRBD1 (5 bases). V lost 8 bases and J lost 4, with 20 bases in between. This CDR3 has 15 amino acids. From germline, CDR1 is MNHNS and CDR2 SASEGT. The DNA of the CDR3 is TGTGCCAGCTGCCGACCCCTCCAGGGAGGCTATGGCTACACCTTC. Residues: CASCRPLQGGYGYTF.

This clonotype was recorded many times. V is TRBV5-4 and J is TRBJ2-3; D ambiguous. V was cut by 3 bases and J by 0 bases, with 14 bases left in between. This CDR3 has 16 amino acids. The germline V gene encodes CDR1 SGHNT and CDR2 YYREEE (reference sequence). CDR3 bases: TGTGCCAGCAGCTCCCGCGGTCCCGCCAGCACAGATACGCAGTATTTT. It encodes CASSSRGPASTDTQYF.

This clonotype has ten or more counts. The chain recombines TRBV3-1 with TRBJ2-7; 7 bases line up with TRBD2. There are 13 residues in the CDR3. CDR1 is LGHDT and CDR2 is YNNKEL in the germline V gene (reference sequence). With V trimmed by 4 bases and J by 4 bases, 4 bases remained unmatched. The CDR3 DNA reads as TGTGCCAGCAGCCCCGGGACTACATACGAGCAGTACTTC. Amino acids: CASSPGTTYEQYF.

This clonotype showed up many times. This chain links TRBV5-1 with TRBJ1-1, with TRBD1 identical over 9 bases. Germline CDR1 and CDR2: SGHRS and YFSETQ. The CDR3 is made up of 14 amino acids. The V and J ends lost 5 bases and 3 bases, in that order; junction bases with no gene match: 5. CDR3 sequence: CASRKDRGDTEAFF. DNA for the CDR3: TGCGCCAGCAGAAAAGACAGGGGGGACACTGAAGCTTTCTTT.

This clonotype was detected many times. V gene TRBV28 combines with J gene TRBJ1-6; 9 bases fit TRBD1. With 2 bases clipped from V and 7 bases from J, the junction kept 6 bases outside the gene matches. Germline assignment: CDR1 MDHEN and CDR2 SYDVKM. The CDR3 has 16 residues. The CDR3 DNA reads TGTGCCAGCAGTTTAACCTCGACAGGGGGGAATTCACCCCTCCACTTT. Residues: CASSLTSTGGNSPLHF.

This clonotype was observed at least ten times. The CDR3 reads CSARGISSAYEQYF. DNA for the CDR3: TGCAGTGCTAGGGGGATATCCAGCGCCTACGAGCAGTACTTC. The genes are TRBV20-1 and TRBJ2-7, with no clear D. This CDR3 comprises 14 residues. V dropped 3 bases and J dropped 2 bases, with 14 bases sitting between them. Germline-derived CDR1 and CDR2 are DFQATT and SNEGSKA (reference sequence).

This chain connects TRBV14 to TRBJ2-3; 12 bases map to TRBD2. Germline-derived CDR1 and CDR2 are SGHDN and FVKESK. The CDR3 is 16 amino acids. V lost 3 bases and J lost 3; bases outside the gene matches: 4. The CDR3 DNA reads as TGTGCCAGCAGCCACCCGACTAGCGGGAGAACAGATACGCAGTATTTT. This encodes CASSHPTSGRTDTQYF.

The table lists this clonotype with many counts. The gene calls are TRBV12-3 or TRBV12-4 and TRBJ2-7; no clear D. V was cut by 0 bases and J by 3 bases, with 12 bases left in between. This CDR3 region has 15 residues. The CDR3 region has the DNA TGTGCCAGCAGTTTAGCGATTGTCCAATACTACGAGCAGTACTTC. As protein: CASSLAIVQYYEQYF.

The chain has TRBV6-2 or TRBV6-3 and TRBJ2-3, with D perhaps TRBD1 or TRBD2 (6 bases each). V was cut by 5 bases and J by 4 bases, with 13 bases left in between. Germline CDR1 reads MNHEY; CDR2 reads SVGEGT. CDR3 length equals 14 residues. The CDR3 sequence is CASSRGRTPDTQYF. The DNA of the CDR3 is TGTGCCAGCAGTAGGGGGAGGACCCCAGATACGCAGTATTTT.

A few counts support this clonotype. The gene calls are TRBV18 and TRBJ1-6; D may be TRBD1 (5 bases). Germline CDR1 reads KGHSH; CDR2 reads LQKENI. The CDR3 sequence is 15 residues long. V shed 2 bases and J shed 10 bases, with 15 bases lying between them. CDR3 amino acids: CASSPVAGRDSPLHF. The CDR3 nucleotides are TGTGCCAGCTCACCAGTTGCAGGGAGGGACTCACCCCTCCACTTT.